This T cell receptor beta chain was retrieved from a study of post-analysis software for immune sequencing data. In the study overall: Several disease courses (relapsing-remitting, secondary progressive and progressive-relapsing) of multiple sclerosis were included.

Prepared libraries of TCR beta cDNA carried unique molecular identifiers. Researchers reported 400,000 to 550,000 cDNA molecules coming from around 1 to 9.1 million T cells. One entry per CDR3 protein, called by TCRdb with MiXCR from the PCR reads. The table shows roughly 170,000 distinct CDR3 sequences, with approximately 30% occurring only once. Study-wide results and limits: Roughly 5 TRBV segments, TRBV5-6, TRBV5-1 and TRBV20-1 among them, were found more frequent in patients than controls. Samples from one preparation batch, clustered by F measure, grouped strongly together. Normalized Chao1 diversity in multiple sclerosis patients fell significantly below that of controls.

This clonotype has just a few counts. Its target is not known. V was shortened by 3 bases and J by 3 bases, with 12 bases between the two germline ends. Germline CDR1 and CDR2: SGHDT and YYEEEE. There are 14 residues in the CDR3. The receptor comes from a girl between 5 and 17 years old with multiple sclerosis. The sequencing input was blood. This sequence joins TRBV5-6 and TRBJ1-2; D is unresolved. The CDR3 protein is CASSSTDGDYGYTF. Written as DNA, the CDR3 is TGTGCCAGCAGCTCTACCGACGGCGACTATGGCTACACCTTC.